This T cell receptor beta chain was sequenced for a study of cytomegalovirus exposure and HLA in healthy donors. Findings of the study overall: Some V segments could not be told apart, so they were left out, TRBV6-2 and TRBV6-3 among them. In an earlier analysis, most TCR beta V segments were productive about 87% or about 30% of the time. Under in vitro conditions, a few CMV-associated chains were confirmed as specific for CMV antigens.

Primers included in the PCR were 60 Vbeta and 13 Jbeta primers. Data came from immunoSEQ multiplex PCR; TCRdb stores just in-frame clones and leaves some out. The table shows around 150,000 clones, with roughly 76% occurring only once. The trim removed 6 bases at V and 4 bases at J, leaving 8 bases unmatched. This CDR3 spans 16 amino acids. Germline V lookup: CDR1 SNHLY, CDR2 FYNNEI. On this clone itself: Its antigen is as yet unknown.

The sequence came from a man aged 18-30 years in good health and CMV-seronegative. Sequencing used PBMCs. The rearrangement uses TRBV2 and TRBJ2-1; 11 bases map to TRBD2. CDR3 DNA sequence: TGTGCCAGCAGCGTACAGGGACTAGCGGCTTACAATGAGCAGTTCTTC. Its protein is CASSVQGLAAYNEQFF.